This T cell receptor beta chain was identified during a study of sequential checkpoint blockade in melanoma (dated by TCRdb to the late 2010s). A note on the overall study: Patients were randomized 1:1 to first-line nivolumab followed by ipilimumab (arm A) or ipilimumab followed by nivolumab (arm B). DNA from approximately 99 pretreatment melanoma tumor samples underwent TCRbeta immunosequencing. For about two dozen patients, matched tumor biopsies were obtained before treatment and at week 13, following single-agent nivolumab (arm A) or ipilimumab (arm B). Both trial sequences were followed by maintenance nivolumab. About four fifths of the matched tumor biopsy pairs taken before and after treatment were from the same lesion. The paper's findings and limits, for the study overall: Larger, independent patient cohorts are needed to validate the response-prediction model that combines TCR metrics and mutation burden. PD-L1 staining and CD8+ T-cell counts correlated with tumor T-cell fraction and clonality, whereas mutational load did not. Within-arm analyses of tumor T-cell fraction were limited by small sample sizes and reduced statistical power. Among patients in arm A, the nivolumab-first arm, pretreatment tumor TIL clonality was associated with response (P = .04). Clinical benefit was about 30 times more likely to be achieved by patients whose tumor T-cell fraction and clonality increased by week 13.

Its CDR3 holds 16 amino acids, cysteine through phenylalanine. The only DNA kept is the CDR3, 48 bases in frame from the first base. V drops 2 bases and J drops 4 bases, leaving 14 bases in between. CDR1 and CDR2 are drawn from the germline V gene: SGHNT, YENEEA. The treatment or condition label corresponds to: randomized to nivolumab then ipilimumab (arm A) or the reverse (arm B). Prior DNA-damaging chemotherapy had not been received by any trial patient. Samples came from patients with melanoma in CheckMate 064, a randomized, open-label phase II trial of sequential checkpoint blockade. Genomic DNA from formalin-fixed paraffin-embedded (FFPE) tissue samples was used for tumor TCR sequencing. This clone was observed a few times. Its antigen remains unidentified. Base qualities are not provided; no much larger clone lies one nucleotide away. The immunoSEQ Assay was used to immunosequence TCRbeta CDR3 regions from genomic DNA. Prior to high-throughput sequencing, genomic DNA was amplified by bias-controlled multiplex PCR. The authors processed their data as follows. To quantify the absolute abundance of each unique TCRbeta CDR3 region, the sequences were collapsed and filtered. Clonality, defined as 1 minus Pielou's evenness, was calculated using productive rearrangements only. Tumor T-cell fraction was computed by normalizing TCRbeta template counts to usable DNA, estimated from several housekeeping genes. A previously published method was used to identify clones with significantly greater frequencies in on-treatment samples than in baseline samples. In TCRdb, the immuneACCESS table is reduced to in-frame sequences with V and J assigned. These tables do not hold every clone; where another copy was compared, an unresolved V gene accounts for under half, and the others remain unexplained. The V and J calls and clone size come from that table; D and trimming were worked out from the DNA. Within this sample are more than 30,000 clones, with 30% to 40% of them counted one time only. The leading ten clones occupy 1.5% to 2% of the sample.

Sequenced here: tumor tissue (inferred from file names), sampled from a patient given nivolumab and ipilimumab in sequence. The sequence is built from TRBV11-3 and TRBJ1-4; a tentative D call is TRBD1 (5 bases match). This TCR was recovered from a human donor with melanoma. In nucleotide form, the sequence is TGTGCCAGCAGCTTAAACCAGGGACGGGGTAATGAAAAACTGTTTTTT. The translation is CASSLNQGRGNEKLFF.